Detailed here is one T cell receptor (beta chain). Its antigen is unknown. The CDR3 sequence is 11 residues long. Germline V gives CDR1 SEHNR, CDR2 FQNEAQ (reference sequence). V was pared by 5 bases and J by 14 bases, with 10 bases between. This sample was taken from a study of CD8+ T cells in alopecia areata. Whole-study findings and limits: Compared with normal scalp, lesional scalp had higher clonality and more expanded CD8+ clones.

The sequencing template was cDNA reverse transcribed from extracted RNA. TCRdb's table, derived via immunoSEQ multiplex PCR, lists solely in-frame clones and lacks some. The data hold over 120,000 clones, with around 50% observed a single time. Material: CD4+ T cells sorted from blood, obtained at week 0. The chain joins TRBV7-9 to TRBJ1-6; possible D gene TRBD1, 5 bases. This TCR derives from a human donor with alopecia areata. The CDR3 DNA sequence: TGTGCCAGCAGCGAGGAGGACACCCTCCACTTT. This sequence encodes CASSEEDTLHF.